Below are 8 T cell receptor beta chains sequenced from a single sample in a study of human T cells and chemical hapten exposure. Regarding time point: patch test 2, 6 weeks after DPC sensitization. The treatment: therapeutic diphenylcyclopropenone sensitization with weekly scalp DPC. TCRdb processed the RACE reads anew with MiXCR; each CDR3 protein has one entry. The sample has 95,000 or so distinct CDR3 sequences, 11% seen once. The specimen was whole blood, collected in connection with sensitization to the hapten diphenylcyclopropenone (DPC). The receptors shown here come from a woman aged 35 to 49 with alopecia areata. Some clones in this sample may be carry-over from other donors' samples.

This clonotype was recorded at least ten times. The V call is TRBV7-6, the J call TRBJ2-7; D may be TRBD1 (6 bases). The germline V gene encodes CDR1 SGHVS and CDR2 FNYEAQ. The V gene lost 1 base and the J gene lost 2 bases, with 18 bases spanning the gap. The CDR3 length is 17 residues. Written as DNA, the CDR3 is TGTGCCAGCAGCTTAGGAGAGACAGGTAAAGGAGCCTACGAGCAGTACTTC. Residues: CASSLGETGKGAYEQYF.

The V call is TRBV6-5, the J call TRBJ1-4; maybe TRBD1 (6 bases). Trimming pared 4 bases from V and 11 bases from J, leaving 17 bases between. Germline values: CDR1 MNHEY, CDR2 SVGAGI. This CDR3 contains 14 residues. The CDR3 nucleotides read TGTGCCAGCAGTTTGGACAGAGGCCCTGGGAAACTGTTTTTT. Protein sequence: CASSLDRGPGKLFF.

This clonotype was seen ten or more times. V and J are TRBV12-3 or TRBV12-4 and TRBJ1-1, with D unresolved. Trimming shortened V by 4 bases and J by 1 base, and 7 bases separated the two germline ends. This CDR3 is built from 13 residues. DNA of the CDR3: TGTGCCAGCAGTTCCGAGAAGAACACTGAAGCTTTCTTT. It encodes CASSSEKNTEAFF.

Only a few counts were recorded for this clonotype. This chain joins TRBV12-5 and TRBJ1-1, with unresolved D. CDR3 length equals 12 residues. V was trimmed by 3 bases and J by 1 base, leaving 3 bases between them. Germline values: CDR1 LGHNT, CDR2 FRNRAP. The CDR3 is CASGFSNTEAFF. CDR3 bases: TGTGCTAGTGGTTTCTCGAACACTGAAGCTTTCTTT.

This clonotype was seen only a few times. The V and J genes are TRBV7-9 and TRBJ1-1, with 7 bases identical to TRBD1. The V segment lost 2 bases and the J segment 4 bases; nucleotides outside the gene matches: 16. Germline V lookup: CDR1 SEHNR, CDR2 FQNEAQ (reference sequence). The CDR3 has 18 amino acids. The CDR3 nucleotides are TGTGCCAGCAGCTTAATGATAGGGGGCGCGCTTGGTTTCACTGAAGCTTTCTTT. Amino acid sequence: CASSLMIGGALGFTEAFF.

The chain is built from TRBV10-1 and TRBJ2-3; 8 bases fit TRBD1. CDR1 is WNHNN and CDR2 is SYGVQD in the germline V gene (reference sequence). The junction had 10 bases not matched to a gene; V was cut back by 3 bases and J by 2 bases. The CDR3 covers 17 residues. The CDR3 sequence: CASSDRRGQEITDTQYF. The CDR3 DNA sequence: TGCGCCAGCAGTGATCGACGGGGACAGGAGATCACAGATACGCAGTATTTT.

This clonotype was observed at least ten times. The V call is TRBV6-2 or TRBV6-3, the J call TRBJ2-1; 11 bases fit TRBD2. The CDR3 covers 17 residues. V gave up 0 bases and J gave up 2 bases; unmatched junction bases: 3. CDR1 is MNHEY, CDR2 SVGEGT, per germline. The CDR3 nucleotides are TGTGCCAGCAGTTACTCACCGGGACTAGCGGCCTACAATGAGCAGTTCTTC. It yields the protein CASSYSPGLAAYNEQFF.

Of note for this clonotype: This may be a read error: a much more frequent sequence differs by one nucleotide. V is TRBV3-1 and J is TRBJ2-3; D is tentatively TRBD1 or TRBD2 (5 bases each). Looked up from germline, CDR1 is LGHDT and CDR2 is YNNKEL (reference sequence). Trimming pared 0 bases from V and 0 bases from J, leaving 16 bases between. CDR3 length: 18 residues. CDR3 region: CASSQDRGRVTSTDTQYF. In nucleotides, the CDR3 is TGTGCCAGCAGCCAAGATCGGGGACGAGTGACTAGCACAGATACGCAGTATTTT.